Following are 24 T cell receptor beta chains from one sample sequenced in a study of Ad26.COV2.S vaccination and SARS-CoV-2 variants. The repertoire was sequenced with immunoSEQ multiplex PCR; TCRdb's copy has only in-frame clones and lacks some. The sample holds roughly 420,000 clones, roughly 89% seen once. Sample treatment: approximately 18 received Ad26.COV2.S at low or high dose, single or two shots; a few received placebo; per-sample allocation not given. Day 63 after the first vaccine or placebo injection was the time point for sampling. The sample in question was peripheral blood, obtained in a trial of Ad26.COV2.S vaccine versus placebo. The receptors here all came from a person between 18 and 65 years old who received the Ad26.COV2.S COVID-19 vaccine or a placebo.

This clone was seen a few times. The chain links TRBV11-2 to TRBJ2-5; the match to TRBD2 covers 12 bases. Unmatched junction bases numbered 13, after V lost 3 bases and J lost 5 bases. The germline V gene has CDR1 SGHAT and CDR2 FQNNGV. This CDR3 is built from 18 residues. CDR3 DNA: TGTGCCAGCAGCTTTAGTCTAGCGGGAGGGCCGATTGGGGAGACCCAGTACTTC. Protein product: CASSFSLAGGPIGETQYF.

This chain uses TRBV9 with TRBJ2-1; 8 bases map to TRBD2. CDR3 length: 14 residues. Germline values: CDR1 SGDLS, CDR2 YYNGEE. J gave up 5 bases and V 6 bases, and 7 bases lay outside the gene matches. CDR3 in amino acids: CASTRAGVNNEQFF. The CDR3 DNA reads as TGTGCCAGCACAAGAGCGGGGGTAAACAATGAGCAGTTCTTC.

This clone occurred a few times. The chain uses TRBV28 and TRBJ1-1, with 7 bases matching TRBD1. The length of the CDR3 is 17 residues. Per germline, CDR1 MDHEN and CDR2 SYDVKM. The trim removed 0 bases at V and 0 bases at J, leaving 7 bases unmatched. The CDR3 protein is CASSLWEIQGMNTEAFF. CDR3 nucleotides: TGTGCCAGCAGTTTATGGGAGATACAGGGGATGAACACTGAAGCTTTCTTT. Full variable domain (outside the CDR3, taken from reference TRBV28 and TRBJ1-1): DVKVTQSSRYLVKRTGEKVFLECVQDMDHENMFWYRQDPGLGLRLIYFSYDVKMKEKGDIPEGYSVSREKKERFSLILESASTNQTSMYLCASSLWEIQGMNTEAFFGQGTRLTVV.

The chain carries TRBV7-3 and TRBJ2-2; either TRBD1 or TRBD2 may fit D (5 bases each). In germline, CDR1 is SGHTA, CDR2 FQGTGA. The length of the CDR3 is 17 residues. V shed 5 bases and J shed 4 bases, with 20 bases lying between them. CDR3 loop: CASSHDLGAPSTGELFF. CDR3 coding DNA: TGTGCCAGCAGCCACGATCTCGGGGCTCCGAGCACCGGGGAGCTGTTTTTT.

As for this clone: Because the CDR3's place on the DNA is in doubt, the DNA is left out and the CDR3 is given as listed by TCRdb. The chain carries TRBV2 and TRBJ1-1. With termini counted, the CDR3 has 14 amino acids. CDR1 and CDR2 from the germline V gene are SNHLY and FYNNEI. The chain's CDR3 is CASTSGRRNTEAFF.

The J gene is TRBJ2-1, the V gene TRBV19; 7 bases line up with TRBD2. The germline V gene has CDR1 LNHDA and CDR2 SQIVND (reference sequence). Trimming cost V 6 bases and J 8 bases; bases outside gene matches: 16. The CDR3 has 16 amino acids. CDR3 region: CASSLGRGSAPHEQFF. The CDR3 bases are TGTGCCAGTAGCTTAGGGCGCGGGAGTGCCCCCCATGAGCAGTTCTTC.

The J gene is TRBJ2-5, the V gene TRBV29-1; TRBD1 matches at 8 bases. Germline CDR1 SQVTM, CDR2 ANQGSEA. The junction had 12 bases not matched to a gene; V was cut back by 5 bases and J by 4 bases. The CDR3 length is 15 residues. CDR3 coding DNA: TGCAGCGTTATGAGAAACAGGGGGTACGGAGAGACCCAGTACTTC. Protein product: CSVMRNRGYGETQYF.

The V call is TRBV5-4, the J call TRBJ1-2; tentative D call: TRBD1 (5 bases). Germline V gene sequence: CDR1 SGHNT, CDR2 YYREEE (reference sequence). V shed 1 base and J shed 11 bases, with 18 bases lying between them. The CDR3 is made up of 14 amino acids. For the CDR3, the DNA is TGTGCCAGCAGCTTGCGGTGGGGGGGGACTGCGTACACCTTC. This sequence encodes CASSLRWGGTAYTF.

The DNA for the CDR3 is TGTGCCTGGAGCAGGGCCGGGACAGGGGGATATAGCAATCAGCCCCAGCATTTT. It codes for CAWSRAGTGGYSNQPQHF. The chain employs TRBV30 and TRBJ1-5, with TRBD1 matching 11 bases. After removal of 3 bases from V and 0 bases from J, the junction contained 10 bases not matched to a gene. This CDR3 comprises 18 residues. Germline assignment: CDR1 GTSNPN and CDR2 SVGIG (reference sequence).

The rearrangement joins TRBV7-8 to TRBJ2-7, with TRBD1 matching over 8 bases. The germline V gene has CDR1 SGHVS and CDR2 FQNEAQ. The V and J ends lost 5 bases and 2 bases, in that order; junction bases with no gene match: 11. This CDR3 comprises 16 residues. The CDR3, as DNA: TGTGCCAGCAGCATCGGGACAGGTACGAGTACCTACGAGCAGTACTTC. Translation: CASSIGTGTSTYEQYF. Based on the CDR3 plus reference TRBV7-8 and TRBJ2-7, the full variable domain is GAGVSQSPRYKVAKRGQDVALRCDPISGHVSLFWYQQALGQGPEFLTYFQNEAQLDKSGLPSDRFFAERPEGSVSTLKIQRTQQEDSAVYLCASSIGTGTSTYEQYFGPGTRLTVT.

The rearrangement uses TRBV29-1 and TRBJ2-1; 9 bases fit TRBD2. The CDR3 runs to 13 residues. Trimming took 4 bases from V and 4 from J; bases not matched to a gene: 2. The germline V gene encodes CDR1 SQVTM and CDR2 ANQGSEA. The CDR3 spells CSVVAGAYNEQFF. CDR3 bases: TGCAGCGTTGTAGCGGGGGCATACAATGAGCAGTTCTTC.

This clone appeared a single time. The CDR3 sequence: CASSRPQETQYF. The DNA of the CDR3 is TGTGCCAGCAGCCGACCGCAAGAGACCCAGTACTTC. This chain joins TRBV4-2 and TRBJ2-5, with no clear D. Germline CDR1 LGHNA, CDR2 YNFKEQ. The CDR3 is 12 residues long. The germline V and J ends were trimmed by 4 bases and 2 bases, with 5 bases remaining between them.

The V gene is TRBV30, the J gene TRBJ2-7; TRBD2 is a possible D gene (6 bases). The CDR3 runs to 12 residues. Germline V gene lookup returns CDR1 GTSNPN and CDR2 SVGIG (reference sequence). V lost 5 bases, J lost 3 bases, and 11 bases lay in between. The CDR3 sequence: CAWGGNFYEQYF. For the CDR3, the DNA is TGTGCCTGGGGGGGGAACTTCTACGAGCAGTACTTC.

This chain links TRBV14 with TRBJ1-2; D may be TRBD1 (5 bases). The CDR3 covers 13 residues. Germline V CDR1 and CDR2: SGHDN, FVKESK. V lost 3 bases, J lost 6 bases, and 11 bases lay in between. CDR3 in DNA: TGTGCCAGCAGCCAGATTCCAGGGAATGGCTACACCTTC. Its protein product is CASSQIPGNGYTF. The full variable domain, in which reference TRBV14 and TRBJ1-2 provide the parts outside the CDR3, is EAGVTQFPSHSVIEKGQTVTLRCDPISGHDNLYWYRRVMGKEIKFLLHFVKESKQDESGMPNNRFLAERTGGTYSTLKVQPAELEDSGVYFCASSQIPGNGYTFGSGTRLTVV.

This sequence joins TRBV27 and TRBJ2-3; 7 nucleotides agree with TRBD2. Germline CDR1 MNHEY, CDR2 SMNVEV (reference sequence). Trimming at V came to 1 base and at J to 3 bases, leaving 13 bases not matched to a gene. This CDR3 contains 18 residues. The CDR3, as DNA: TGTGCCAGCAGTTTATATTGGTTAGCGGGTGAGGGGACAGATACGCAGTATTTT. Residues: CASSLYWLAGEGTDTQYF.

V and J are TRBV7-2 and TRBJ1-2; no clear D. The CDR3 runs 15 residues. Germline V gives CDR1 SGHTA, CDR2 FQGNSA. Trimming took 2 bases from V and 0 from J, leaving 10 bases between them. CDR3: CASSLSLRSNYGYTF. The CDR3 DNA follows: TGTGCCAGCAGCTTATCTCTGAGATCTAACTATGGCTACACCTTC.

The genes are TRBV10-3 and TRBJ1-2, with 9 bases that match TRBD1. V shed 4 bases, J shed 3 bases, and the junction held 0 bases outside the gene matches. The CDR3 loop spans 13 amino acids. Per germline, CDR1 ENHRY and CDR2 SYGVKD. CDR3 nucleotides: TGTGCCATCAGTGGGACAGGGGACTATGGCTACACCTTC. Translation: CAISGTGDYGYTF.

The rearrangement joins TRBV5-1 to TRBJ2-7; 12 bases agree with TRBD1. V trimming: 6 bases; J trimming: 6 bases; junction bases outside the gene matches: 10. The CDR3 runs to 15 residues. The germline gives CDR1 SGHRS, CDR2 YFSETQ. CDR3 DNA sequence: TGCGCCAGCACCCCCCCGGGACAGGGGGCCGTCGAGCAGTACTTC. Its translation: CASTPPGQGAVEQYF.

The chain uses TRBV5-1 and TRBJ1-1; perhaps TRBD1 as D (6 bases). The V and J ends lost 4 bases and 7 bases respectively, with 26 bases between them. The CDR3 totals 17 residues. In germline, CDR1 is SGHRS, CDR2 YFSETQ. For the CDR3, the DNA is TGCGCCAGCAGCACCCAAGGGGGAACATGGGGGGTCGGTGAAGCTTTCTTT. It encodes CASSTQGGTWGVGEAFF.

This clone was detected once. V and J are TRBV2 and TRBJ1-1; perhaps TRBD1 as D (5 bases). Trimming cost V 2 bases and J 3 bases, with 7 bases left between them. The CDR3 sequence is 13 residues long. Germline V gives CDR1 SNHLY, CDR2 FYNNEI. The CDR3 nucleotides read TGTGCCAGCAGTGAACGGGGCGACACTGAAGCTTTCTTT. The encoded protein is CASSERGDTEAFF.

Points on this clone: Other nucleotide sequences in the sample specify the same CDR3. The rearrangement links TRBV18 to TRBJ2-3, with no clear D. Trimming stripped 0 bases from V and 6 bases from J, with 4 bases between. The CDR3 is made up of 12 amino acids. Germline-derived CDR1 and CDR2 are KGHSH and LQKENI. The CDR3 region is CASSPPGDTQYF. The CDR3 DNA is TGTGCCAGCTCACCACCTGGGGATACGCAGTATTTT.

This chain joins TRBV2 and TRBJ1-4; D remains ambiguous. The CDR3 is made up of 12 amino acids. The V gene's germline CDR1 is SNHLY and CDR2 FYNNEI. V lost 8 bases to trimming and J lost 7 bases, with 11 bases between them. The CDR3 region has the DNA TGTGCCAGCCTTCTCCGGGTTGAAAAACTGTTTTTT. Protein product: CASLLRVEKLFF.

The chain joins TRBV7-3 to TRBJ2-3, with 9 bases aligning to TRBD2. V lost 3 bases, J lost 6 bases, and 4 bases stayed unmatched. Per the germline V gene, CDR1 is SGHTA and CDR2 is FQGTGA. The CDR3 extends over 14 amino acids. The CDR3 DNA is TGTGCCAGCAGCTTTAGCGGGAGTTGGGATACGCAGTATTTT. This encodes CASSFSGSWDTQYF.

The V gene is TRBV11-2, the J gene TRBJ2-1, with D maybe TRBD2 (5 bases). Germline-derived CDR1 and CDR2 are SGHAT and FQNNGV. The CDR3 extends over 13 amino acids. V lost 5 bases and J 4 bases, leaving 9 bases between the germline ends. Written as DNA, the CDR3 is TGTGCCAGCAGCGCCCAGCGGTACAATGAGCAGTTCTTC. Amino acid sequence: CASSAQRYNEQFF.